The 32 T cell receptor beta chains listed next were all sequenced from one sample in a study of T cell responses to AZD1222 COVID-19 vaccine. Repertoires were generated with immunoSEQ multiplex PCR, while TCRdb's copy carries only in-frame clones and drops some. The data contain over 50,000 clones, roughly 84% of them singletons. Sequencing used peripheral blood, obtained on day 0 of AZD1222 vaccination. Every receptor here comes from an adult in good health.

This sequence joins TRBV18 and TRBJ1-2, with 7 nucleotides matching TRBD1. V lost 2 bases to trimming and J lost 2 bases; unmatched junction nucleotides: 8. Germline CDR1 is KGHSH and CDR2 is LQKENI. CDR3 length equals 16 residues. The CDR3 loop is CASSPTGDSNNYGYTF. The CDR3 DNA reads TGTGCCAGCTCACCAACTGGGGACAGCAACAACTATGGCTACACCTTC.

The gene calls are TRBV4-3 and TRBJ1-1; D not resolved. From germline, CDR1 is LGHNA and CDR2 YSLEER. The germline V and J ends were trimmed by 9 bases and 1 base, with 15 bases remaining between them. CDR3 length equals 14 residues. The CDR3 bases are TGCGCCAGTTGGGGAGGTAGCCCGAACACTGAAGCTTTCTTT. Residues: CASWGGSPNTEAFF.

The chain is built from TRBV7-2 and TRBJ1-5; D might be TRBD1 (5 bases). CDR1 is SGHTA and CDR2 is FQGNSA in the germline V gene. Deletions cut 5 bases from V and 4 bases from J, with 15 bases between. This CDR3 is 15 amino acids long. The CDR3 loop is CASSKGPGGNQPQHF. The CDR3 bases are TGTGCCAGCAGCAAGGGACCCGGGGGAAATCAGCCCCAGCATTTT.

This clone was detected only once. V usage is TRBV6-2 or TRBV6-3 and J usage is TRBJ2-2; D might be TRBD1 (6 bases). Trimming left V 1 base short and J 4 bases short, with 10 bases between. The CDR3 runs to 15 residues. The germline V gene encodes CDR1 MNHEY and CDR2 SVGEGT. CDR3 sequence (DNA): TGTGCCAGCAGTTACTACAGGGTCGCCACCGGGGAGCTGTTTTTT. Amino acids: CASSYYRVATGELFF.

The chain couples TRBV3-1 (or the pseudogene TRBV3-2) to TRBJ1-2; 9 bases fit TRBD1. The germline V gene has CDR1 LGHDT and CDR2 YNNKEL (reference sequence). The CDR3 sequence is 15 residues long. V was pared by 4 bases and J by 2 bases, with 5 bases of the junction left unmatched. The CDR3: CASSPTGGQNYGYTF. The CDR3 region has the DNA TGTGCCAGCAGCCCAACAGGGGGCCAGAACTATGGCTACACCTTC.

Of note for this clone: In the same sample, other DNA sequences code for this CDR3. The chain is built from TRBV2 and TRBJ2-2; 10 bases map to TRBD1. The CDR3 loop spans 15 amino acids. Germline V CDR1 and CDR2: SNHLY, FYNNEI. The ends lost 5 bases at V and 2 bases at J; junction bases unmatched: 2. The CDR3 protein is CASSRDRGNTGELFF. The CDR3, as DNA: TGTGCCAGCAGTAGGGACAGGGGCAACACCGGGGAGCTGTTTTTT.

The chain recombines TRBV9 with TRBJ2-5; D may be TRBD1 (5 bases). The germline V gene encodes CDR1 SGDLS and CDR2 YYNGEE. V was trimmed by 0 bases and J by 5 bases, leaving 17 bases between them. CDR3 length: 16 amino acids. CDR3 DNA: TGTGCCAGCAGCGTAGCAGGAACAGGAATTTTTGAGACCCAGTACTTC. Protein sequence: CASSVAGTGIFETQYF.

The chain uses TRBV3-1 (or the pseudogene TRBV3-2) and TRBJ2-1, with D possibly TRBD2 on 6 matching bases. This CDR3 comprises 18 residues. Trimming cost V 3 bases and J 7 bases, with 25 bases left between them. Germline V gene lookup returns CDR1 LGHDT and CDR2 YNNKEL (reference sequence). The CDR3 DNA is TGTGCCAGCAGCCAGGTCGGCGAGGGCGGGGTAGGACCGAATGAGCAGTTCTTC. This gives the protein CASSQVGEGGVGPNEQFF.

The chain uses TRBV19 and TRBJ2-1, with D possibly matching TRBD2 (6 bases). Germline CDR1 LNHDA, CDR2 SQIVND (reference sequence). Deletions cut 0 bases from V and 12 bases from J, with 15 bases between. The CDR3 totals 14 residues. CDR3 residues: CASSIEASALGQFF. CDR3 DNA: TGTGCCAGTAGTATAGAGGCTAGCGCCCTGGGGCAGTTCTTC. The whole variable domain, remainder taken from reference TRBV19 and TRBJ2-1, is DGGITQSPKYLFRKEGQNVTLSCEQNLNHDAMYWYRQDPGQGLRLIYYSQIVNDFQKGDIAEGYSVSREKKESFPLTVTSAQKNPTAFYLCASSIEASALGQFFGPGTRLTVL.

The chain couples TRBV4-3 to TRBJ2-3; 9 nucleotides agree with TRBD2. The CDR3 consists of 14 residues. Germline V CDR1 and CDR2: LGHNA, YSLEER. V shed 6 bases and J 3 bases; nucleotides not matched to a gene: 4. The CDR3 nucleotides are TGCGCCAGCAGTAATAGCGGGGGTACAGATACGCAGTATTTT. This sequence encodes CASSNSGGTDTQYF.

DNA of the CDR3: TGTGCCAGCAGCGTAGGGTCTAGGCCGGGCACAGATACGCAGTATTTT. It yields the protein CASSVGSRPGTDTQYF. V is TRBV9 and J is TRBJ2-3; D is ambiguous. CDR1 is SGDLS and CDR2 is YYNGEE in the germline V gene. Trimming removed 0 bases at V and 1 base at J, with 12 bases between. This CDR3 contains 16 residues.

This chain connects TRBV7-6 to TRBJ2-2; no firm D call. The CDR3 covers 12 residues. Germline V CDR1 and CDR2: SGHVS, FNYEAQ. V dropped 5 bases and J dropped 5 bases, with 6 bases sitting between them. CDR3 amino acids: CASSHHTGELFF. CDR3 in DNA: TGTGCCAGCAGCCACCATACCGGGGAGCTGTTTTTT.

The V and J genes are TRBV9 and TRBJ2-7; D may be TRBD1 (6 bases). CDR1 and CDR2 from the germline V gene are SGDLS and YYNGEE. The CDR3 is 15 residues long. V lost 0 bases to trimming and J lost 4 bases, with 14 bases between them. The CDR3 here is CASSVDGQFGYEQYF. The CDR3 DNA reads TGTGCCAGCAGCGTAGACGGACAGTTCGGTTACGAGCAGTACTTC.

The chain recombines TRBV5-8 with TRBJ2-3; TRBD2 matches 14 bases. Germline CDR1 reads SGHTS; CDR2 reads YDEGEE. The CDR3 contains 18 residues. The trim removed 2 bases at V and 0 bases at J, leaving 5 bases unmatched. This CDR3 is CASSFGLAGGLSTDTQYF. The CDR3 DNA reads as TGTGCCAGCAGCTTCGGACTAGCGGGGGGCCTTAGCACAGATACGCAGTATTTT.

The chain carries TRBV4-2 and TRBJ2-5; unclear D gene. The CDR3 has 13 amino acids. Deletions cut 0 bases from V and 10 bases from J, with 12 bases between. CDR1 is LGHNA, CDR2 YNFKEQ, per germline. The CDR3 loop reads CASSQDSAQHQYF. Here the CDR3 DNA reads TGTGCCAGCAGCCAAGACTCGGCCCAGCACCAGTACTTC.

The chain is built from TRBV7-9 and TRBJ1-6; the D gene is possibly TRBD1 (5 bases). The germline V and J ends were trimmed by 5 bases and 3 bases, with 14 bases remaining between them. There are 16 residues in the CDR3. In germline, CDR1 is SEHNR, CDR2 FQNEAQ (reference sequence). CDR3 in DNA: TGTGCCAGCAGCACCGTCCGACAGAGCTATAATTCACCCCTCCACTTT. Translating it yields CASSTVRQSYNSPLHF.

This clone has a handful of counts. Other DNA sequences of this sample code for an identical CDR3. The V call is TRBV24-1, the J call TRBJ1-3, with TRBD1 as a possible D gene (6 bases). Germline V gene lookup returns CDR1 KGHDR and CDR2 SFDVKD. There are 15 residues in the CDR3. With 4 bases removed from V and 0 bases from J, the gap between germline ends came to 9 bases. For the CDR3, the DNA is TGTGCCACCAGTGACCGGACAGACTCTGGAAACACCATATATTTT. This encodes CATSDRTDSGNTIYF.

The V and J genes are TRBV5-1 and TRBJ2-5; 7 bases line up with TRBD2. Germline V gives CDR1 SGHRS, CDR2 YFSETQ. Unmatched junction bases numbered 11, after V lost 4 bases and J lost 5 bases. CDR3 length: 15 residues. The CDR3 DNA reads TGCGCCAGCAGCCCGACCGGGACTATACGGGAGACCCAGTACTTC. Residues: CASSPTGTIRETQYF.

The chain recombines TRBV11-2 with TRBJ2-2, with D possibly TRBD1 on 5 matching bases. Germline V gene sequence: CDR1 SGHAT, CDR2 FQNNGV. This CDR3 spans 15 amino acids. Trimming pared 4 bases from V and 5 bases from J, leaving 14 bases between. The CDR3 region is CASSWAGAETGELFF. For the CDR3, the DNA is TGTGCCAGCAGCTGGGCTGGGGCTGAGACCGGGGAGCTGTTTTTT. The entire variable domain, with the rest obtained from reference TRBV11-2 and TRBJ2-2, is as follows: EAGVAQSPRYKIIEKRQSVAFWCNPISGHATLYWYQQILGQGPKLLIQFQNNGVVDDSQLPKDRFSAERLKGVDSTLKIQPAKLEDSAVYLCASSWAGAETGELFFGEGSRLTVL.

This clone was observed a few times. V usage is TRBV5-1 and J usage is TRBJ1-6; a possible D gene is TRBD1 (6 bases). Germline CDR1 reads SGHRS; CDR2 reads YFSETQ. The CDR3 has 15 residues. Trimming pared 3 bases from V and 4 bases from J, leaving 11 bases between. The CDR3 coding sequence is TGCGCCAGCAGCTCCACGGGACAATATAATTCACCCCTCCACTTT. Its protein product is CASSSTGQYNSPLHF.

This chain joins TRBV4-3 and TRBJ1-6; no reliable D call. Germline V CDR1 and CDR2: LGHNA, YSLEER. Trimming stripped 4 bases from V and 0 bases from J, with 10 bases between. This CDR3 contains 16 residues. The CDR3 region has the DNA TGCGCCAGCAGCCCGGCGGTGAGCTCCTATAATTCACCCCTCCACTTT. Its protein is CASSPAVSSYNSPLHF.

The chain has TRBV21-1 and TRBJ2-7; TRBD1 is the table's D call and was not checked against the DNA. TRBV21-1 is recorded as a pseudogene. This CDR3 has 15 amino acids. The CDR3 DNA sequence: TGTGCCAGCAGAATTACACACAGGGGTCCCTACGAGCAGTACTTC. This sequence encodes CASRITHRGPYEQYF.

This clone has just a few counts. The V call is TRBV5-6, the J call TRBJ2-5, with 7 positions matching TRBD1. CDR1 and CDR2 from the germline V gene are SGHDT and YYEEEE. V dropped 9 bases and J dropped 4; count of bases not matched to a gene: 12. This CDR3 spans 14 amino acids. CDR3 sequence: CATNQGQISETQYF. The CDR3 coding sequence is TGTGCCACCAATCAGGGACAGATTTCAGAGACCCAGTACTTC.

The chain joins TRBV7-6 to TRBJ2-1; the match to TRBD2 covers 11 bases. Unmatched junction bases numbered 2, after V lost 3 bases and J lost 4 bases. The CDR3 loop spans 15 amino acids. Germline V lookup: CDR1 SGHVS, CDR2 FNYEAQ. CDR3 in DNA: TGTGCCAGCAGCTTGGGGACTAGCGGTTACAATGAGCAGTTCTTC. Amino acid sequence: CASSLGTSGYNEQFF.

The chain carries TRBV5-1 and TRBJ1-2; D is uncertain. V was pared by 0 bases and J by 4 bases, with 7 bases between. Germline V gene lookup returns CDR1 SGHRS and CDR2 YFSETQ. CDR3 size: 13 residues. The CDR3 spells CASSLAAGYGYTF. The DNA for the CDR3 is TGCGCCAGCAGCTTGGCCGCGGGCTATGGCTACACCTTC.

This sequence joins TRBV6-2 or TRBV6-3 and TRBJ2-5, with TRBD1 as a possible D gene (5 bases). This CDR3 region has 17 residues. Germline CDR1 reads MNHEY; CDR2 reads SVGEGT. V lost 0 bases and J lost 3, with 17 bases in between. CDR3 region: CASSYSAITSREETQYF. The CDR3, as DNA: TGTGCCAGCAGTTACTCAGCCATAACGAGCAGGGAAGAGACCCAGTACTTC.

V gene TRBV19 combines with J gene TRBJ2-5; D call uncertain. Trimming took off 4 bases at V and 5 bases at J, with 11 bases between the two ends. The V gene's germline CDR1 is LNHDA and CDR2 SQIVND (reference sequence). The CDR3 runs to 13 residues. As DNA, the CDR3 is TGTGCCAGTAGTAGCCGAGGAAGCGAGACCCAGTACTTC. This sequence encodes CASSSRGSETQYF.

The chain has TRBV30 and TRBJ2-7; D perhaps matches TRBD1 (6 bases). V was cut by 2 bases and J by 2 bases, with 10 bases left in between. This CDR3 has 13 amino acids. Germline V gene sequence: CDR1 GTSNPN, CDR2 SVGIG (reference sequence). CDR3: CAWSLGQTYEQYF. The DNA of the CDR3 is TGTGCCTGGAGTCTCGGACAGACCTACGAGCAGTACTTC.

The rearrangement links TRBV4-1 to TRBJ2-7; TRBD1 agrees at 8 bases. V lost 2 bases to trimming and J lost 3 bases; unmatched junction nucleotides: 3. The CDR3 totals 14 residues. Germline CDR1 MGHRA, CDR2 YSYEKL. In DNA form, the CDR3 reads TGCGCCAGCAGCCAACCTGGACAGGGCTACGAGCAGTACTTC. Residues: CASSQPGQGYEQYF.

V and J are TRBV9 and TRBJ2-2, with unresolved D. The CDR3 is 15 residues long. CDR1 and CDR2 from the germline V gene are SGDLS and YYNGEE. V lost 0 bases and J 7 bases, leaving 13 bases between the germline ends. This chain's CDR3 is CASSVDWGLIGELFF. CDR3 nucleotide sequence: TGTGCCAGCAGCGTAGATTGGGGTTTGATCGGGGAGCTGTTTTTT.

This chain uses TRBV13 with TRBJ2-3; D remains ambiguous. Trimming removed 2 bases at V and 3 bases at J, with 6 bases between. This CDR3 contains 13 residues. The germline V gene encodes CDR1 PRHDT and CDR2 FYEKMQ (reference sequence). This chain's CDR3 is CASSLFRTDTQYF. CDR3 nucleotides: TGTGCCAGCAGCTTATTCCGGACAGATACGCAGTATTTT.

The chain joins TRBV20-1 to TRBJ1-4, with D possibly matching TRBD1 (6 bases). CDR1 DFQATT and CDR2 SNEGSKA come from the germline V gene (reference sequence). Trimming took 3 bases from V and 4 from J, leaving 12 bases between them. This CDR3 comprises 14 residues. The CDR3 reads CSASLDSLNEKLFF. CDR3 DNA sequence: TGCAGTGCTAGTTTGGACAGCCTTAATGAAAAACTGTTTTTT.